The clone carrying this T cell receptor beta chain appeared a few times. Its antigen is unknown. The sample belongs to a study of cytomegalovirus exposure and HLA in healthy donors. Study-level points and caveats: TRBV6-2, TRBV6-3 and other indistinguishable V segments were excluded. TCR beta V segments were, for the most part, productive about 90% or about 30% of the time in an earlier analysis. Only CMV serostatus was available as immune exposure information.

This PCR relied on a set of 60 Vbeta primers and 13 Jbeta primers. The protocol was immunoSEQ multiplex PCR, while the TCRdb copy is restricted to in-frame clones and leaves out a portion. This repertoire shows about 120,000 clones, roughly 80% found once; its top ten account for about 2.5%. CDR1 and CDR2 (germline): MNHNS, SASEGT. The CDR3 extends over 15 amino acids. Trimming took 2 bases from V and 3 from J; bases not matched to a gene: 6. Sample: PBMCs. This chain uses TRBV6-1 with TRBJ2-7; TRBD2 matches at 8 bases. The origin of this receptor is a woman in her forties in good health and CMV-seropositive. CDR3 in amino acids: CASSERLAGVYEQYF. In DNA, the CDR3 is TGTGCCAGCAGTGAACGGCTAGCGGGCGTCTACGAGCAGTACTTC.